The T cell receptor beta chain under discussion was sequenced for a study of beta chain features in type 1 diabetes. Whole-study results and caveats: Short templates might get an advantage during PCR, and this would be equal in patients and controls. Shorter TCRB CDR3s, moderately but significantly so, were found in Type 1 diabetes patients in all four CD4+ subsets.

The CDR3 covers 15 residues. Germline V gene data show CDR1 as MNHEY and CDR2 as SVGAGI. V lost 6 bases to trimming and J lost 2 bases; unmatched junction nucleotides: 6. Points on this clone: Its specificity is not known.

As every portion of the isolated RNA was reverse transcribed, the sequencing read expressed TCRB transcripts. TCRdb's copy holds only in-frame clones and misses some; the assay was immunoSEQ multiplex PCR. The table includes 500,000 to 850,000 clones, about an eighth detected once. The chain is built from TRBV6-5 and TRBJ2-3; 9 bases map to TRBD1. This TCR came from a man aged 18 to 29 with type 1 diabetes. Sequenced material: naive CD4+ T cells from blood. CDR3 sequence: CASSLGTGNTDTQYF. In DNA form, the CDR3 reads TGTGCCAGCAGCCTAGGGACAGGGAACACAGATACGCAGTATTTT.